This entry is about one T cell receptor beta chain. Its antigen is unknown. V dropped 6 bases and J dropped 1 base, with 12 bases sitting between them. This CDR3 comprises 14 residues. Germline lookup yields CDR1 MNHEY and CDR2 SVGAGI. Sequencing targeted expressed TCRB transcripts, as all isolated RNA had been reverse transcribed. TCRdb keeps only in-frame clones here, not all; method: immunoSEQ multiplex PCR. The table includes approximately 37,000 clones, roughly two thirds detected once. This sample is part of a study of beta chain features in type 1 diabetes. Across the whole study: The patients were much like the healthy donors in age, gender and cell yields.

Regarding the study as a whole: Patients with type 1 diabetes showed fewer VDJ junction insertions and more deletions. Sequencing from cDNA could over-represent high-TCR-expressing cells.

The TCR originated in a woman aged 25 to 39 in good health. Sequenced: Tregs from blood. The chain couples TRBV6-5 to TRBJ1-1; a weak D match, TRBD1 (5 bases). CDR3: CASSPSGGNTEAFF. The CDR3 DNA follows: TGTGCCAGCAGCCCGAGCGGGGGGAACACTGAAGCTTTCTTT.